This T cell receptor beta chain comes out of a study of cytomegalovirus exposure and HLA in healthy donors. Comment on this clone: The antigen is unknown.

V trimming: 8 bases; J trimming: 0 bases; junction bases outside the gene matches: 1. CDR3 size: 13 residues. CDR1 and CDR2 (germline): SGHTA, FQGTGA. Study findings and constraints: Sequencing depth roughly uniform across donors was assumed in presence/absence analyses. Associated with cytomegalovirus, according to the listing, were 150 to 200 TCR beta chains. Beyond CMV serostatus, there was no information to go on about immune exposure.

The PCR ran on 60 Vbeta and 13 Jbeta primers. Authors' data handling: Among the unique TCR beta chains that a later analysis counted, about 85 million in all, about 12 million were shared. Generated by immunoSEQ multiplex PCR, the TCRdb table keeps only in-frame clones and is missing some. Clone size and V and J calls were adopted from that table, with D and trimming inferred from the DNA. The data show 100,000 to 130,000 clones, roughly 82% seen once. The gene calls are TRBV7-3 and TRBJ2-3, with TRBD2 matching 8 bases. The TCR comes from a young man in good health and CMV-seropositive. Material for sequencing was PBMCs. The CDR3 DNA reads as TGTGCCAGCCGACTAGCGAGCACAGATACGCAGTATTTT. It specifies CASRLASTDTQYF.